This passage covers 2 T cell receptor beta chains from one sample sequenced in a study of T cell changes during pregnancy in multiple sclerosis. Sequencing used immunoSEQ multiplex PCR; TCRdb keeps in-frame clones, though not all of them. The sample yields about 40,000 clones, approximately 88% seen once. This sample comprised peripheral blood, obtained in the first trimester of pregnancy. The receptors here all came from a female donor in good health, enrolled as a control in a pregnancy study.

This sequence joins TRBV30 and TRBJ1-1; tentative D call: TRBD1 (5 bases). This CDR3 has 12 residues. With 0 bases removed from V and 10 bases from J, the gap between germline ends came to 12 bases. Germline V lookup: CDR1 GTSNPN, CDR2 SVGIG (reference sequence). The CDR3 sequence is CAWSVVREGAFF. The CDR3, as DNA: TGTGCCTGGAGTGTGGTCAGGGAAGGAGCTTTCTTT.

The gene calls are TRBV11-2 and TRBJ2-3; 9 nucleotides match TRBD2. J was trimmed by 4 bases and V by 1 base; bases with no gene match: 3. This CDR3 has 15 residues. Per the germline V gene, CDR1 is SGHAT and CDR2 is FQNNGV. The CDR3 spells CASSLVGGGADTQYF. CDR3 DNA: TGTGCCAGCAGCTTAGTGGGCGGGGGGGCAGATACGCAGTATTTT.